This T cell receptor (beta chain) came from a study of T cells in Graves' hyperthyroidism and ophthalmopathy. Germline V gene data show CDR1 as SNHLY and CDR2 as FYNNEI. This CDR3 has 15 residues. V lost 10 bases and J lost 2, with 15 bases in between. The source material, RNA transcripts, was used to amplify TCR beta CDR3 regions. The HTBI primer set was used in a first-round RT-PCR of the TCR CDR3. TCRdb ran MiXCR on the multiplex PCR reads and lists one entry per CDR3 protein. The repertoire includes around 690,000 distinct CDR3 sequences, roughly a sixth of them detected once, and around 16% sits in the top ten. This clonotype showed up many times. If no ophthalmopathy progression occurred within 18 months, Graves' hyperthyroidism was stable. Subjects aged 18 to 65 presented with newly diagnosed hyperthyroidism of less than 2 months' duration.

Sequencing was performed on blood. The chain uses TRBV2 and TRBJ1-6, with D perhaps matching TRBD1 (5 bases). The receptor was derived from a man aged 50 to 59 with Graves' hyperthyroidism. CDR3 nucleotides: TGTGCCACCCTCTCTCGGGGGGCCTATAATTCACCCCTCCACTTT. Its translation: CATLSRGAYNSPLHF.